The T cell receptor beta chain described here comes from a study of cytomegalovirus exposure and HLA in healthy donors. Study-wide results and caveats: In a later analysis, an Asian-associated ancestry cluster reportedly showed fewer N-insertions than the 666-donor mean. Among TCR beta chains of equal frequency, HLA-associated ones were more clonally expanded in a later analysis. Prior analysis indicated that the majority of TCR beta V segments exhibited productivity approximately 90% or approximately 30% of the time.

The PCR was carried out with 60 Vbeta primers and 13 Jbeta primers. The protocol was immunoSEQ multiplex PCR, while the TCRdb copy is restricted to in-frame clones and leaves out a portion. The profile covers 200,000 to 250,000 clones, with about 84% appearing a single time and over 1% taken by the ten largest. V was cut by 0 bases and J by 1 base, with 11 bases left in between. The CDR3 runs to 16 residues. Looked up from germline, CDR1 is WNHNN and CDR2 is SYGVQD (reference sequence). Comment on this clone: The antigen remains undetermined.

Source material: PBMCs. The TCR originated in a human donor in good health. The gene calls are TRBV10-1 and TRBJ2-3; D gene ambiguous. In DNA form, the CDR3 reads TGCGCCAGCAGTGAGTCATCTCCCCTCCGCACAGATACGCAGTATTTT. This encodes CASSESSPLRTDTQYF.